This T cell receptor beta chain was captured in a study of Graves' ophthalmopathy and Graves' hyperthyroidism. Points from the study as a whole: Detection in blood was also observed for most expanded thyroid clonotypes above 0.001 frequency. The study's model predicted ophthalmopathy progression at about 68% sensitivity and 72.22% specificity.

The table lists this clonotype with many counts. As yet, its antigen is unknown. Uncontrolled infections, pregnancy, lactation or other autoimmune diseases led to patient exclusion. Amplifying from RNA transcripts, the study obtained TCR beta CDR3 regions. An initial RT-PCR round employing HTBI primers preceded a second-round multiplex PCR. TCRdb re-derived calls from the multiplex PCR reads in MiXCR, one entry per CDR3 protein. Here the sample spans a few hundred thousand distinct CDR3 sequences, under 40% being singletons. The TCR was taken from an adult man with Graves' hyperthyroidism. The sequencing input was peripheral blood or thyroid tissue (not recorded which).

Written as DNA, the CDR3 is TGCGCCAGCAGCTCGGGACAGGGGCGCTACGAGCAGTACTTC. It yields the protein CASSSGQGRYEQYF. The J gene is TRBJ2-7, the V gene TRBV5-1, with 10 bases fitting TRBD1. J lost 3 bases, V lost 3 bases, and 3 bases had no gene match. The germline V gene has CDR1 SGHRS and CDR2 YFSETQ. This CDR3 has 14 residues. Full variable domain (missing parts from reference TRBV5-1 and TRBJ2-7): KAGVTQTPRYLIKTRGQQVTLSCSPISGHRSVSWYQQTPGQGLQFLFEYFSETQRNKGNFPGRFSGRQFSNSRSEMNVSTLELGDSALYLCASSSGQGRYEQYFGPGTRLTVT.